This TCR beta chain was captured in a study of cytomegalovirus exposure and HLA in healthy donors. This CDR3 has 11 residues. Germline CDR1 SGHRS, CDR2 YFSETQ. Trimming cost V 4 bases and J 10 bases, with 11 bases left between them. This table comes from immunoSEQ multiplex PCR, and its TCRdb copy is limited to in-frame clones, with some not included. In the table there are fewer than 250,000 clones, approximately 88% of which are singletons. V gene TRBV5-1 combines with J gene TRBJ1-1; perhaps TRBD1 as D (6 bases). Material for sequencing was PBMCs. The receptor's source is a woman under 40 in good health and CMV-seropositive. CDR3: CASSRGHPAFF. CDR3 coding DNA: TGCGCCAGCAGCCGGGGACACCCAGCTTTCTTT.